A single sample gave rise to the 15 T cell receptor beta chains below, sequenced in a study of blood T cell repertoires in COVID-19. TCRdb keeps only in-frame clones here, not all; method: immunoSEQ multiplex PCR. The sample records roughly 330,000 clones, 80% to 90% being singletons. Source material: peripheral blood. The receptors were sampled from a man between 18 and 29 years old who had recovered from COVID-19.

This clone has just a few counts. The V gene is TRBV5-8, the J gene TRBJ1-1; TRBD1 aligns across 7 bases. Germline-derived CDR1 and CDR2 are SGHTS and YDEGEE. CDR3 length equals 18 residues. Germline trimming cut 0 bases from V and 1 base from J; bases unmatched to any gene: 12. The CDR3 nucleotides read TGTGCCAGCAGCTTGGAGGTGACAGGGTGGTCGGGGAACACTGAAGCTTTCTTT. Translation gives CASSLEVTGWSGNTEAFF.

The chain links TRBV7-2 to TRBJ2-7, with D unresolved. Per germline, CDR1 SGHTA and CDR2 FQGNSA. With 1 base removed from V and 5 bases from J, the gap between germline ends came to 6 bases. The CDR3 covers 12 residues. Here the CDR3 DNA reads TGTGCCAGCAGCTTAGTCAGGCACGAGCAGTACTTC. It translates to CASSLVRHEQYF. The complete variable domain, with remaining parts taken from reference TRBV7-2 and TRBJ2-7, reads GAGVSQSPSNKVTEKGKDVELRCDPISGHTALYWYRQSLGQGLEFLIYFQGNSAPDKSGLPSDRFSAERTGGSVSTLTIQRTQQEDSAVYLCASSLVRHEQYFGPGTRLTVT.

The V gene is TRBV11-2, the J gene TRBJ2-2; unclear D gene. CDR1 is SGHAT, CDR2 FQNNGV, per germline. There are 14 residues in the CDR3. V was shortened by 5 bases and J by 2 bases, with 9 bases between the two germline ends. The CDR3 DNA reads TGTGCCAGCAGCCGCCGACTCAACACCGGGGAGCTGTTTTTT. Its translation: CASSRRLNTGELFF.

This chain uses TRBV19 with TRBJ1-3; D gene ambiguous. CDR1 LNHDA and CDR2 SQIVND come from the germline V gene (reference sequence). This CDR3 is built from 14 residues. V shed 4 bases and J shed 0 bases, with 7 bases lying between them. The CDR3 nucleotides are TGTGCCAGTAGTACCCAGGTCTCTGGAAACACCATATATTTT. This encodes CASSTQVSGNTIYF.

The rearrangement joins TRBV18 to TRBJ2-7; maybe TRBD1 (6 bases). This CDR3 has 14 residues. CDR1 KGHSH and CDR2 LQKENI come from the germline V gene. V was clipped by 4 bases and J by 5 bases, with 15 bases between them. The CDR3 nucleotides are TGTGCCAGCTCACAAAGACAGGAATGGGACGAGCAGTACTTC. Amino acid sequence: CASSQRQEWDEQYF.

V usage is TRBV5-1 and J usage is TRBJ1-2; D ambiguous. CDR1 and CDR2 (germline): SGHRS, YFSETQ. The CDR3 runs 14 residues. Trimming took off 0 bases at V and 1 base at J, with 7 bases between the two ends. In DNA form, the CDR3 reads TGCGCCAGCAGCTTGGAAGGGAGTAACTATGGCTACACCTTC. This sequence encodes CASSLEGSNYGYTF.

This sequence joins TRBV6-5 and TRBJ1-1, with 7 bases that match TRBD1. The CDR3 loop spans 15 amino acids. Germline V lookup: CDR1 MNHEY, CDR2 SVGAGI. V gave up 0 bases and J gave up 3 bases; unmatched junction bases: 4. The DNA for the CDR3 is TGTGCCAGCAGTTACTCTTCGACAGGGTACACTGAAGCTTTCTTT. Protein sequence: CASSYSSTGYTEAFF.

This chain links TRBV6-1 with TRBJ1-3, with 10 bases aligning to TRBD1. This CDR3 comprises 15 residues. The germline CDR1 and CDR2 sequences are MNHNS and SASEGT. V lost 3 bases and J lost 6; bases outside the gene matches: 5. The CDR3 DNA is TGTGCCAGCAGTGACCGGGACAGGGGCGCAAACACCATATATTTT. This encodes CASSDRDRGANTIYF.

The rearrangement joins TRBV19 to TRBJ2-1; 7 nucleotides align to TRBD2. Germline V gene sequence: CDR1 LNHDA, CDR2 SQIVND (reference sequence). This CDR3 is 13 amino acids long. V lost 4 bases, J lost 7 bases, and 4 bases stayed unmatched. As DNA, the CDR3 is TGTGCCAGTAGTAGCTCCGGGAGGAATGAGCAGTTCTTC. As protein: CASSSSGRNEQFF.

V and J are TRBV11-2 and TRBJ2-5; no clear D gene. Germline V gene lookup returns CDR1 SGHAT and CDR2 FQNNGV. Trimming stripped 4 bases from V and 1 base from J, with 7 bases between. The CDR3 is made up of 13 amino acids. CDR3 sequence reads: CASSWAGQETQYF. Here the CDR3 DNA reads TGTGCCAGCAGCTGGGCAGGCCAAGAGACCCAGTACTTC.

The chain uses TRBV9 and TRBJ1-4; 7 bases agree with TRBD1. Germline values: CDR1 SGDLS, CDR2 YYNGEE. The CDR3 runs 15 residues. V dropped 0 bases and J dropped 3; count of bases not matched to a gene: 2. The CDR3 DNA reads TGTGCCAGCAGCGTAGGAGGGACAGCTAATGAAAAACTGTTTTTT. Translated: CASSVGGTANEKLFF.

The CDR3 reads CAISESVAGAYYNEQFF. The CDR3 bases are TGTGCCATCAGTGAGTCCGTGGCGGGGGCATACTACAATGAGCAGTTCTTC. The chain employs TRBV10-3 and TRBJ2-1; tentative D call: TRBD2 (7 bases). Trimming left V 0 bases short and J 3 bases short, with 15 bases between. Germline V gene lookup returns CDR1 ENHRY and CDR2 SYGVKD. The CDR3 runs to 17 residues.

The gene calls are TRBV6-5 and TRBJ2-3, with D perhaps TRBD2 (5 bases). The CDR3 runs 14 residues. Germline V gene lookup returns CDR1 MNHEY and CDR2 SVGAGI. The V end was cut by 4 bases, the J end by 2 bases, with 10 bases between. The CDR3 nucleotides are TGTGCCAGCAGTTGGGAGCGAAACACAGATACGCAGTATTTT. Its translation: CASSWERNTDTQYF.

The V call is TRBV6-1, the J call TRBJ1-5, with D maybe TRBD1 (5 bases). This CDR3 contains 15 residues. The germline gives CDR1 MNHNS, CDR2 SASEGT. Trimming stripped 2 bases from V and 2 bases from J, with 10 bases between. The CDR3 nucleotides are TGTGCCAGCAGTGAATTCTCGGGGGGCAATCAGCCCCAGCATTTT. Translated, it gives CASSEFSGGNQPQHF.

The chain uses TRBV25-1 and TRBJ1-3; TRBD1 agrees at 7 bases. The ends lost 4 bases at V and 4 bases at J; junction bases unmatched: 7. The CDR3 consists of 15 residues. CDR1 MGHDK and CDR2 SYGVNS come from the germline V gene. CDR3 sequence (DNA): TGTGCCAGCAGTGTCAGGGGGACTGGCGGAAACACCATATATTTT. Its protein is CASSVRGTGGNTIYF.